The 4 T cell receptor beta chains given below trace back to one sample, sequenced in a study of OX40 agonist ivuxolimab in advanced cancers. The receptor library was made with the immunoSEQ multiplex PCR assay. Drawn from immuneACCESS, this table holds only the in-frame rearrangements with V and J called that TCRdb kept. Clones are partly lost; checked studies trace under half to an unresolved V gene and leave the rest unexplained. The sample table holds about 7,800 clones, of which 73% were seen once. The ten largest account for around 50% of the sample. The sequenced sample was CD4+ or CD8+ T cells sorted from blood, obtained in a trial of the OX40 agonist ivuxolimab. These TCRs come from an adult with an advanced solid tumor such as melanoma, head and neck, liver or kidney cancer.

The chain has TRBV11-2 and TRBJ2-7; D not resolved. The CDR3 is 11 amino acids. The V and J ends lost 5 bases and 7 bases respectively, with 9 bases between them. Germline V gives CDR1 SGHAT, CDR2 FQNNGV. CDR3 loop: CASSGAREQYF. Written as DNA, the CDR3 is TGTGCCAGCAGCGGCGCGAGGGAGCAGTACTTC. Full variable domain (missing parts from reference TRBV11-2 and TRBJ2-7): EAGVAQSPRYKIIEKRQSVAFWCNPISGHATLYWYQQILGQGPKLLIQFQNNGVVDDSQLPKDRFSAERLKGVDSTLKIQPAKLEDSAVYLCASSGAREQYFGPGTRLTVT.

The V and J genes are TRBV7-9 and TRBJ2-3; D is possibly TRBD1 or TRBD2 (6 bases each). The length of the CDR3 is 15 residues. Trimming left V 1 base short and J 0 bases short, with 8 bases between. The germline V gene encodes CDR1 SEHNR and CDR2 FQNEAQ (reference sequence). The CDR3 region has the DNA TGTGCCAGCAGCTTAGGGGGGGCTAGCACAGATACGCAGTATTTT. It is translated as CASSLGGASTDTQYF.

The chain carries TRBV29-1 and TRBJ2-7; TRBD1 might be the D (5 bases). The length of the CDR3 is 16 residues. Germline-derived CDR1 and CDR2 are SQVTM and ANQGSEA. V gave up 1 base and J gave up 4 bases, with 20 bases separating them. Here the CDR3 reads CSVEGGDTLTPYEQYF. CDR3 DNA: TGCAGCGTTGAAGGGGGCGATACTCTGACTCCTTACGAGCAGTACTTC.

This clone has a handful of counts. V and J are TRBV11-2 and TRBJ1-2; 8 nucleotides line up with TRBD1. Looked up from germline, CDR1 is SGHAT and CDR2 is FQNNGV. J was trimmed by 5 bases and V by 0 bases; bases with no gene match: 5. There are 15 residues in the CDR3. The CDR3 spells CASSLDPGGSYGYTF. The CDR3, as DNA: TGTGCCAGCAGCTTAGATCCAGGGGGCTCTTATGGCTACACCTTC.